This TCR beta chain was recovered during a study of cytomegalovirus exposure and HLA in healthy donors. As for the study in general: Some 180 million T cells yielded 90 million to 130 million unique TCR beta sequences in earlier analysis. Genotyping of about 400 donors showed that roughly 80% belonged to the Caucasian-associated ancestry cluster.

The PCR was carried out with 60 Vbeta primers and 13 Jbeta primers. In the original workflow: An analysis performed later counted 60 million to 90 million unique TCR beta chains (roughly 11 million of them shared). Only in-frame clones appear in the TCRdb table, and some are missing; sequencing was by immunoSEQ multiplex PCR. V and J calls and clone size come straight from that table; D and trimming were deduced from the DNA. In the table there are some 120,000 clones, about four fifths of which are singletons. Between the trimmed V and J ends, which lost 0 bases and 7 bases, there was a span of 12 bases. This CDR3 contains 14 residues. Germline-derived CDR1 and CDR2 are KGHSY and FQNENV.

The sample was PBMCs. The TCR sequence derives from a young man in good health and CMV-seropositive. The chain carries TRBV16 and TRBJ1-2; weak D call: TRBD1 (5 bases). The CDR3 sequence is CASSQSGGRAGYTF. CDR3 DNA: TGTGCCAGCAGCCAATCGGGAGGCAGGGCTGGCTACACCTTC.